The 21 T cell receptor beta chains below come from one sample, sequenced in a study of tissue T cells after allogeneic stem cell transplantation. Time point in this sample: mouse harvest day 14 after allogeneic transplant. The graft held 10^6 splenic CD5+ T cells and 10^7 T-cell-depleted bone marrow cells. Method: immunoSEQ multiplex PCR; TCRdb's copy keeps in-frame clones and lacks some. The sample records roughly 8,000 clones, roughly a third being singletons. Material: skin. These TCRs come from a female BALB/c mouse given C57BL/6 T cells with graft-versus-host disease after an allogeneic hematopoietic cell transplant.

Within the sample, this clone is medium-sized. The gene names here belong to mouse. The CDR3 is cut off 1 residue early in the read; its end comes from the germline J gene. V gene TRBV26 combines with J gene TRBJ2-4; 9 bases are shared with TRBD2. The CDR3 spans 15 residues. Per the germline V gene, CDR1 is KGHPV and CDR2 is FQNQEV (reference sequence). The V gene end was trimmed by 4 bases and the J gene end by 0 bases; junction bases not matched to a gene: 2. CDR3 DNA, as far as it was read: TGTGCCAGCAGTCAGGACTGGGGTAGTCAAAACACCTTGTAC. It codes for CASSQDWGSQNTLY. The full CDR3 protein is CASSQDWGSQNTLYF.

This clone turned up a few times. Gene and germline names: mouse. Read sequence stops 1 residue before the CDR3 end, and the germline J gene provides the missing end. The rearrangement joins TRBV26 to TRBJ2-1; 14 bases are shared with TRBD2. The germline V gene encodes CDR1 KGHPV and CDR2 FQNQEV (reference sequence). Losses at the gene ends were 7 bases for V and 7 bases for J; bases not matched to a gene: 6. This CDR3 is built from 15 residues. The DNA read from the CDR3 is TGTGCCAGCACCCGGGACTGGGGGGGCAGCGCTGAGCAGTTC. It encodes CASTRDWGGSAEQF. The CDR3 reads in full as CASTRDWGGSAEQFF.

In regard to this clone: The genes and germline here are from mouse. The CDR3 end lies 1 residue beyond the end of the read and is filled in from the germline J gene. The gene calls are TRBV26 and TRBJ1-6, with TRBD1 matching over 10 bases. TRBJ1-6 is an open reading frame whose function is uncertain. The germline CDR1 and CDR2 sequences are KGHPV and FQNQEV (reference sequence). With V trimmed by 7 bases and J by 3 bases, 6 bases remained unmatched. The CDR3 extends over 16 amino acids. The covered CDR3 bases are TGTGCCAGCACCTCCGGGACAGGGGTCTATAATTCGCCCCTCTAC. Its protein is CASTSGTGVYNSPLY. The full CDR3 protein reads CASTSGTGVYNSPLYF.

Turning to this clone: Gene and germline names: mouse. The read ends 1 residue before the CDR3 terminus; that terminus is restored from the germline J gene. This chain connects TRBV26 to TRBJ2-2, with 7 bases aligning to TRBD1. V shed 2 bases and J 7 bases; nucleotides not matched to a gene: 4. This CDR3 is 14 amino acids long. Germline V gene lookup returns CDR1 KGHPV and CDR2 FQNQEV (reference sequence). CDR3 loop: CASSLNRGGGQLYF. The CDR3 bases that were read are TGTGCCAGCAGTCTGAACAGGGGTGGCGGGCAGCTCTAC.

A remark on this clone: The germline and genes are mouse ones. The CDR3 extends 1 residue past the end of the read, so its final part is completed from the germline J gene. This chain connects TRBV16 to TRBJ2-5, with 7 bases lining up with TRBD2. The CDR3 length is 15 residues. With 0 bases clipped from V and 3 bases from J, the junction kept 3 bases outside the gene matches. CDR1 is SGHSA and CDR2 is FRNQAP in the germline V gene. Incomplete CDR3 DNA: TGTGCAAGCAGCTTAGATAATGGGGGGCAAGACACCCAGTAC. Protein: CASSLDNGGQDTQY. Given in full, the CDR3 is CASSLDNGGQDTQYF. The variable domain in full, with the rest retrieved from reference TRBV16 and TRBJ2-5, is NAGVIQTPRHKVTGKGQEATLWCEPISGHSAVFWYRQTIVQGLEFLTYFRNQAPIDDSGMPKERFSAQMPNQSHSTLKIQSTQPQDSAVYLCASSLDNGGQDTQYFGPGTRLLVL.

By share, this clone counts as medium-sized (0.01 to 0.1%). The gene names here belong to mouse. The read terminates 1 residue before the CDR3 end, so the remaining end is supplied by the germline J gene. The same CDR3 is also encoded by other DNA sequences in this sample. This chain uses TRBV29 with TRBJ2-7; D is ambiguous. Per germline, CDR1 MSHET and CDR2 SYDVDS. The germline V and J ends were trimmed by 3 bases and 4 bases, with 4 bases remaining between them. The CDR3 length is 11 residues. This CDR3 is CASSFGYEQYF. The part of the CDR3 DNA that was read is TGTGCTAGCAGTTTTGGGTATGAACAGTAC.

Comments on this clone: Mouse germline and gene names are used. Read data end 1 residue before the CDR3 end; the end is taken from the germline J gene. This sequence joins TRBV20 and TRBJ2-4; D call uncertain. The V end was cut by 1 base, the J end by 0 bases, with 2 bases between. This CDR3 has 12 amino acids. CDR1 is GFQATS, CDR2 STVNSAI, per germline. The CDR3: CGARVSQNTLYF. Incomplete CDR3 DNA: TGTGGTGCTAGGGTTAGTCAAAACACCTTGTAC.

A remark on this clone: Each gene name is a mouse one. With the read ending 1 residue before the CDR3 end, the germline J gene is used to fill in that end. The chain is built from TRBV4 and TRBJ1-5, with 7 bases that match TRBD1. V dropped 3 bases and J dropped 2; count of bases not matched to a gene: 1. The CDR3 length is 14 residues. Per the germline V gene, CDR1 is LGHDT and CDR2 is YNNKQL (reference sequence). The CDR3 bases that were read are TGTGCCAGCAGCTACAGGGGGGACAACCAGGCTCCGCTT. Its translation: CASSYRGDNQAPL. The complete CDR3 sequence is CASSYRGDNQAPLF. The entire variable domain, with the rest obtained from reference TRBV4 and TRBJ1-5, is as follows: ETAVFQTPNYHVTQVGNEVSFNCKQTLGHDTMYWYKQDSKKLLKIMFSYNNKQLIVNETVPRRFSPQSSDKAHLNLRIKSVEPEDSAVYLCASSYRGDNQAPLFGEGTRLSVL.

As regards this clone: Germline and genes here are mouse. Read coverage stops 1 residue before the CDR3 terminus; the germline J gene supplies the remainder. This rearrangement joins TRBV3 to TRBJ1-6; D call uncertain. TRBJ1-6 has ORF status, its function being uncertain. Germline V CDR1 and CDR2: SNHLY, FYNGKV (reference sequence). CDR3 length: 13 amino acids. Trimming removed 5 bases from V and 0 bases from J, with 2 bases in between. CDR3 protein: CASSGSYNSPLYF. The sequenced part of the CDR3 DNA is TGTGCCAGCAGCGGTTCCTATAATTCGCCCCTCTAC.

This clone was seen a few times. Mouse germline and gene names are used. Read coverage stops 1 residue before the CDR3 terminus; the germline J gene supplies the remainder. V usage is TRBV15 and J usage is TRBJ2-7, with D uncertain. Germline CDR1 and CDR2: SGHND and FRSKSL. CDR3 size: 12 residues. Trimming took 1 base from V and 3 from J, leaving 4 bases between them. The DNA read from the CDR3 is TGTGCCAGCAGTTTAGACTACTATGAACAGTAC. The encoded protein is CASSLDYYEQY. The entire CDR3 protein reads CASSLDYYEQYF.

This clone is labeled medium-sized. Germline and genes: mouse. The CDR3 is cut off 1 residue early in the read; its end comes from the germline J gene. The chain has TRBV26 and TRBJ2-1, with 9 bases aligning to TRBD1. V gave up 0 bases and J gave up 6 bases; unmatched junction bases: 0. Germline loops: CDR1 KGHPV, CDR2 FQNQEV (reference sequence). This CDR3 comprises 14 residues. The covered CDR3 bases are TGTGCCAGCAGTCTGTCGGGACAGGGTGCTGAGCAGTTC. It is translated as CASSLSGQGAEQF. The whole CDR3 protein is CASSLSGQGAEQFF.

With regard to this clone: Mouse germline and gene names are used. The read halts 1 residue ahead of the CDR3 end, with the missing end drawn from the germline J gene. The chain is built from TRBV19 and TRBJ2-3, with a tentative D call TRBD1 (5 bases). CDR1 is FNHDT and CDR2 is SITEND in the germline V gene (reference sequence). V was clipped by 0 bases and J by 0 bases, with 14 bases between them. This CDR3 has 17 residues. CDR3 DNA, as far as it was read: TGTGCCAGCAGTATAGAGAGGCGACAGTCTAGTGCAGAAACGCTGTAT. Translation: CASSIERRQSSAETLY. The full-length CDR3 reads as CASSIERRQSSAETLYF.

About this clone itself: Gene names are mouse gene names. The read ends 1 residue early relative to the CDR3; the germline J gene fills the gap. The V gene is TRBV3, the J gene TRBJ2-7; no clear D gene. Looked up from germline, CDR1 is SNHLY and CDR2 is FYNGKV (reference sequence). V was cut by 2 bases and J by 0 bases, with 11 bases left in between. The CDR3 extends over 15 amino acids. This CDR3 reads CASSLRPGSSYEQYF. The sequenced part of the CDR3 DNA is TGTGCCAGCAGCTTACGGCCAGGAAGCTCCTATGAACAGTAC.

Details on this clone: The germline and genes are mouse ones. The read ends 1 residue early relative to the CDR3; the germline J gene fills the gap. The chain employs TRBV26 and TRBJ1-6; TRBD1 is a possible D gene (5 bases). TRBJ1-6 qualifies as an ORF whose function is uncertain. The CDR3 contains 15 residues. Germline V lookup: CDR1 KGHPV, CDR2 FQNQEV (reference sequence). Trimming shortened V by 4 bases and J by 3 bases, and 10 bases separated the two germline ends. The CDR3 protein is CASSPPGVYNSPLYF. CDR3 DNA, as far as it was read: TGTGCCAGCAGTCCCCCGGGGGTCTATAATTCGCCCCTCTAC.

Remarks on this clone: Germline and genes here are mouse. The CDR3 end falls 1 residue outside the read, so it is completed with the germline J gene. The chain uses TRBV26 and TRBJ2-7; 7 positions match TRBD1. The CDR3 contains 14 residues. V lost 4 bases, J lost 0 bases, and 3 bases stayed unmatched. Looked up from germline, CDR1 is KGHPV and CDR2 is FQNQEV (reference sequence). The sequenced CDR3 bases are TGTGCCAGCAGTCGGGACAGTAGCTCCTATGAACAGTAC. Translating gives CASSRDSSSYEQY. From start to end, the CDR3 is CASSRDSSSYEQYF.

This clone was counted only a few times. Germline and genes: mouse. The DNA ends 1 residue before the CDR3 does, and the rest of the CDR3 is filled in from the germline J gene. This chain connects TRBV16 to TRBJ2-2; 14 nucleotides line up with TRBD2. CDR3 size: 15 residues. CDR1 and CDR2 (germline): SGHSA, FRNQAP. Trimming cost V 6 bases and J 4 bases; bases outside gene matches: 1. The CDR3 sequence is CASRGTGGATGQLYF. The sequenced CDR3 bases are TGTGCAAGCAGGGGGACTGGGGGGGCCACCGGGCAGCTCTAC.

On this clone: Mouse gene names apply. The CDR3 is cut off 1 residue early in the read; its end comes from the germline J gene. This rearrangement joins TRBV23 to TRBJ2-2; the table's D call TRBD1 went unverified against the DNA. The germline V gene has CDR1 KGHTA and CDR2 FQNQQP. The CDR3 extends over 14 amino acids. CDR3 sequence: CSSSPTGDTGQLYF. The sequenced CDR3 bases are TGCTCCAGCAGTCCGACAGGGGACACCGGGCAGCTCTAC.

With respect to this clone: Gene names and germline match the mouse. The read gets to within 1 residue of the CDR3 end, and the germline J gene fills in the rest. This chain uses TRBV26 with TRBJ1-5, with D unresolved. CDR1 is KGHPV, CDR2 FQNQEV, per germline (reference sequence). The CDR3 contains 11 residues. V lost 4 bases, J lost 4 bases, and 2 bases lay in between. This chain's CDR3 is CASSQNQAPLF. CDR3 DNA (partial): TGTGCCAGCAGTCAGAACCAGGCTCCGCTT.

A remark on this clone: At one end, the junction sequence differs from germline, possibly due to a read error. Gene names are the mouse ones. Read data end 1 residue before the CDR3 end; the end is taken from the germline J gene. The V call is TRBV20, the J call TRBJ1-1; D perhaps matches TRBD1 (5 bases). Germline V gene lookup returns CDR1 GFQATS and CDR2 STVNSAI. The CDR3 length is 13 residues. CDR3 loop: CGAGETVNTEVFF. CDR3 DNA, as far as it was read: TGTGGTGCTGGGGAGACAGTTAACACAGAAGTCTTC.

A word on this clone: The listed genes are named as in mouse. Read sequence stops 1 residue before the CDR3 end, and the germline J gene provides the missing end. The chain carries TRBV5 and TRBJ1-4, with TRBD1 as a possible D gene (5 bases). Trimming cost V 5 bases and J 0 bases, with 10 bases left between them. CDR1 and CDR2 from the germline V gene are LGHNA and YNLKQL (reference sequence). The CDR3 totals 15 residues. CDR3 DNA, as far as it was read: TGTGCCAGCAGCTCACGGACAATTTCCAACGAAAGATTATTT. Residues: CASSSRTISNERLF. Given in full, the CDR3 is CASSSRTISNERLFF.

This clone has just a few counts. Any gene name here is a mouse gene name. Sequencing ends 1 residue short of the CDR3 end; the germline J gene provides the rest. The V gene is TRBV26, the J gene TRBJ1-2; tentatively, D is TRBD1 (6 bases). Germline V gene sequence: CDR1 KGHPV, CDR2 FQNQEV (reference sequence). The V and J ends lost 1 base and 0 bases respectively, with 6 bases between them. The CDR3 has 14 residues. CDR3 amino acids: CASSLWTANSDYTF. Partial CDR3 DNA: TGTGCCAGCAGTCTGTGGACAGCAAACTCCGACTACACC.